This T cell receptor beta chain was recovered during a study of blood T cell repertoires in COVID-19. At the level of the study: Researchers got acute and convalescent COVID-19 samples from the United States, Italy and Spain.

Under the authors' procedure: Estimates of nucleated cell counts were drawn from the amplification of reference gene primers. Repertoires were generated with immunoSEQ multiplex PCR, while TCRdb's copy carries only in-frame clones and drops some. That table gives V, J and clone size, and the DNA gave D and trimming. Of more than 150,000 clones listed, about 85% are singletons. In its sample, this clone was seen once. The TCR sequence derives from a woman of 80 years or more with acute or convalescent COVID-19. The sequenced sample consisted of peripheral blood.

The CDR3, as DNA: TGTGCCAGTAGTCGTCAGACAGGGACCTTTTCGAATAGCAATCAGCCCCAGCATTTT. Its protein product is CASSRQTGTFSNSNQPQHF. The chain has TRBV19 and TRBJ1-5, with 7 positions matching TRBD1. J lost 0 bases, V lost 5 bases, and 16 bases had no gene match. This CDR3 has 19 residues. Germline V gives CDR1 LNHDA, CDR2 SQIVND (reference sequence).